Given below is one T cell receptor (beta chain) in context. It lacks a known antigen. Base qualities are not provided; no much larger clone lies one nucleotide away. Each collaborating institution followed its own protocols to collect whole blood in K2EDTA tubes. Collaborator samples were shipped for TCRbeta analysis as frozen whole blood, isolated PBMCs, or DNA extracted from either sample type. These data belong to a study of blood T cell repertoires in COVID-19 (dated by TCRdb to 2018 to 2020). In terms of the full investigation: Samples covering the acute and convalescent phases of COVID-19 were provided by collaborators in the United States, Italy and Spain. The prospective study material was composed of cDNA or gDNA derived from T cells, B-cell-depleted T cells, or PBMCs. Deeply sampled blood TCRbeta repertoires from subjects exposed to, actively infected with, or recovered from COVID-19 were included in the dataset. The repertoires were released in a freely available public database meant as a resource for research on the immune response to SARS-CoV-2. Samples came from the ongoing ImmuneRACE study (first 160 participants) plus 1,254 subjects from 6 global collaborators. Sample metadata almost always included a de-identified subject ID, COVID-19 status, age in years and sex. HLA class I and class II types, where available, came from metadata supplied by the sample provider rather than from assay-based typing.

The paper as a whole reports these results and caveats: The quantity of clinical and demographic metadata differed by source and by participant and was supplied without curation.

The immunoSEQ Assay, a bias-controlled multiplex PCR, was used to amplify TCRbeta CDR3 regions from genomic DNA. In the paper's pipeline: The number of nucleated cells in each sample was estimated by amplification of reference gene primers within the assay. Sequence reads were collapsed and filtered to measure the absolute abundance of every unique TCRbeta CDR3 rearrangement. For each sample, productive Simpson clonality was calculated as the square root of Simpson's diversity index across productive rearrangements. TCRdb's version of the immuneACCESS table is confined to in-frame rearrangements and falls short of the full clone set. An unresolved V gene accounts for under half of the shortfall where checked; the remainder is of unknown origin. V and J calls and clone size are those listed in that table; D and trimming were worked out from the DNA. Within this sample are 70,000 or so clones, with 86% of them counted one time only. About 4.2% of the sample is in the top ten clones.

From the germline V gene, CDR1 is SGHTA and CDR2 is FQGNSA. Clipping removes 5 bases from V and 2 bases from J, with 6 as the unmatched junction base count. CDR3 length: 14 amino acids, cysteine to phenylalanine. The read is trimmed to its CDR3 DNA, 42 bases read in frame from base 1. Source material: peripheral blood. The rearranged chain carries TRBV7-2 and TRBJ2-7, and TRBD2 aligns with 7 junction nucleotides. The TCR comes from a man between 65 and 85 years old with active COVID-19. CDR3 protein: CASSPQRGAYEQYF. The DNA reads TGTGCCAGCAGCCCCCAGCGGGGAGCCTACGAGCAGTACTTC.